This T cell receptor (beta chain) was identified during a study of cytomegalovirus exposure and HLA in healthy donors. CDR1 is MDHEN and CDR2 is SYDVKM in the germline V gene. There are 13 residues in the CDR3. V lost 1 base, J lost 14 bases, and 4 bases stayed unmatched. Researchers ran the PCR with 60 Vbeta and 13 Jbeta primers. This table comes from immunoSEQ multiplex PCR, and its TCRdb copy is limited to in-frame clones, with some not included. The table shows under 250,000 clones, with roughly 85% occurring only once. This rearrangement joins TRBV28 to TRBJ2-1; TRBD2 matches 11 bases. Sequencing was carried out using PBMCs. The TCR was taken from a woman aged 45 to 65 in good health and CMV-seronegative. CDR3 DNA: TGTGCCAGCAGTTTATTGACTAGCGGGATGGAGTTCTTC. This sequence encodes CASSLLTSGMEFF.